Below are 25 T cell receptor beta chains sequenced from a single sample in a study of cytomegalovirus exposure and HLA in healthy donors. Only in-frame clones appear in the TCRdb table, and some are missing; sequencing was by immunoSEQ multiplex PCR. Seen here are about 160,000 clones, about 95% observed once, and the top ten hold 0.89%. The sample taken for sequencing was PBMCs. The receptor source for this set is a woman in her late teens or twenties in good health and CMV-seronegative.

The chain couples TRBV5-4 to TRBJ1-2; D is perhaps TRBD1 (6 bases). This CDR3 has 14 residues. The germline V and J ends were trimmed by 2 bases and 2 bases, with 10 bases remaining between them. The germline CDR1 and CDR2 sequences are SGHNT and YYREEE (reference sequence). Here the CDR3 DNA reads TGTGCCAGCAGCTTTTGGACAGAGAACTATGGCTACACCTTC. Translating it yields CASSFWTENYGYTF.

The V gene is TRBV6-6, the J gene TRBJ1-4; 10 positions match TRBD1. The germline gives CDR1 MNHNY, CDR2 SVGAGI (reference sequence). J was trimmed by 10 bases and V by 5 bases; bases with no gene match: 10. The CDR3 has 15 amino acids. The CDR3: CASSRTGGEVGKLFF. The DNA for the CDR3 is TGTGCCAGCAGTCGGACAGGGGGTGAGGTTGGAAAACTGTTTTTT.

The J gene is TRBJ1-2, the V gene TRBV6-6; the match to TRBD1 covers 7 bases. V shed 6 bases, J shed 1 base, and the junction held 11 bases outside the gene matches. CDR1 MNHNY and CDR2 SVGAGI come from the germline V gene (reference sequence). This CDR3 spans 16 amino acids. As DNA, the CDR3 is TGTGCCAGCAGCAAAGACAGGGTTTTACTTAACTATGGCTACACCTTC. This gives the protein CASSKDRVLLNYGYTF.

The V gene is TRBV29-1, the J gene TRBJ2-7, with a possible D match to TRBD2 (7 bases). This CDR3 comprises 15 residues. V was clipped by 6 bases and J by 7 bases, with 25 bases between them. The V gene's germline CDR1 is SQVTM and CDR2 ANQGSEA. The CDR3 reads CSVREGGRPLREQYF. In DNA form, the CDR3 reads TGCAGCGTCCGAGAGGGGGGGAGGCCGCTACGAGAGCAGTACTTC.

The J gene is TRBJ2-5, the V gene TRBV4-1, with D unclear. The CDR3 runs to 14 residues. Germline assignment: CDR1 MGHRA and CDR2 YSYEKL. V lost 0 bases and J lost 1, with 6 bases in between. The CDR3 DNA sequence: TGCGCCAGCAGCCAAGAGGTCAGCCAAGAGACCCAGTACTTC. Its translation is CASSQEVSQETQYF.

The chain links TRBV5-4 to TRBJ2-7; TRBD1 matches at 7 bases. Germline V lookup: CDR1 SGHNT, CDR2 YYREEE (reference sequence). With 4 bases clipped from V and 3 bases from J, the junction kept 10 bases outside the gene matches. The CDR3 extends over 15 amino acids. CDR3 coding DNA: TGTGCCAGCAGCGAGAGGACAGGTCTTCTCTACGAGCAGTACTTC. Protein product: CASSERTGLLYEQYF.

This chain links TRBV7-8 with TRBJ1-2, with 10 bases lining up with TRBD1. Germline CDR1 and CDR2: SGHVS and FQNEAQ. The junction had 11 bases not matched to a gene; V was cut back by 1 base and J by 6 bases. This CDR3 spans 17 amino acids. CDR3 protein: CASSLDRVDRGHHGYTF. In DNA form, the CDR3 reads TGTGCCAGCAGCTTAGATAGGGTAGACAGGGGGCATCATGGCTACACCTTC.

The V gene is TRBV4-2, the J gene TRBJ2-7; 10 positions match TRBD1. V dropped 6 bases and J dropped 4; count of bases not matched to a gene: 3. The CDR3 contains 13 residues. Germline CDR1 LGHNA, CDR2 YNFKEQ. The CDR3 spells CASRGTGVYEQYF. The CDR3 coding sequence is TGTGCCAGCAGAGGGACAGGGGTGTACGAGCAGTACTTC.

CDR3 region: CASSPGLAGTDTQYF. In nucleotides, the CDR3 is TGTGCCAGCAGCCCGGGACTAGCGGGAACAGATACGCAGTATTTT. This rearrangement joins TRBV5-4 to TRBJ2-3; 13 positions match TRBD2. V gave up 4 bases and J gave up 3 bases; unmatched junction bases: 2. Germline V gives CDR1 SGHNT, CDR2 YYREEE (reference sequence). The CDR3 length is 15 residues.

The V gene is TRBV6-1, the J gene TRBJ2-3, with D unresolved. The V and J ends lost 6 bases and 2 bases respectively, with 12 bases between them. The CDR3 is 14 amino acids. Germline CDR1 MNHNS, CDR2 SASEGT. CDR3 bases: TGTGCCAGCAGCCGACAATTTCACACAGATACGCAGTATTTT. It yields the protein CASSRQFHTDTQYF.

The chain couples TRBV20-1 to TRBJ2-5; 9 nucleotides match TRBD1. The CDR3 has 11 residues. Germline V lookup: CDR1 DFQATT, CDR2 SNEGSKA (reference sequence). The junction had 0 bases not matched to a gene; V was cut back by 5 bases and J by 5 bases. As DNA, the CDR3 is TGCAGTGCTGGACAGGGGGAGACCCAGTACTTC. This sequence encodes CSAGQGETQYF.

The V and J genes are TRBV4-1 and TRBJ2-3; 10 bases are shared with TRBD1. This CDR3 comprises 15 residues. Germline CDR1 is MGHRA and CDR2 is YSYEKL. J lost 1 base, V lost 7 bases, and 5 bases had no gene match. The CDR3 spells CASMTGTGGTDTQYF. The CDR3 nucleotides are TGCGCCAGCATGACGGGGACAGGGGGCACAGATACGCAGTATTTT.

The CDR3 nucleotides are TGTGCCAGCAGCTTCAGACTAGATCTAGAGCAGTTCTTC. This gives the protein CASSFRLDLEQFF. The J gene is TRBJ2-1, the V gene TRBV11-2; possibly TRBD2 for D (6 bases). The germline V and J ends were trimmed by 3 bases and 10 bases, with 13 bases remaining between them. This CDR3 is 13 amino acids long. Germline values: CDR1 SGHAT, CDR2 FQNNGV.

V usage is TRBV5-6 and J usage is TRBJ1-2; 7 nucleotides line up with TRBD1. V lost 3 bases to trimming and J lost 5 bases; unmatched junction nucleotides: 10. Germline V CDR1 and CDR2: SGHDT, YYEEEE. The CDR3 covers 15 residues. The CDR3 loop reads CASSSWGAGGYGYTF. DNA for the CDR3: TGTGCCAGCAGCTCCTGGGGGGCAGGGGGTTATGGCTACACCTTC.

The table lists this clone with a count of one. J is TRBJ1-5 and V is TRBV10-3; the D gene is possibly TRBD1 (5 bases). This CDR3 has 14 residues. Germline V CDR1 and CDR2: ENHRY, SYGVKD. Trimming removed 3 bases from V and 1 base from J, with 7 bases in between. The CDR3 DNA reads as TGTGCCATCAGTGAAGACAGAAGCAATCAGCCCCAGCATTTT. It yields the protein CAISEDRSNQPQHF.

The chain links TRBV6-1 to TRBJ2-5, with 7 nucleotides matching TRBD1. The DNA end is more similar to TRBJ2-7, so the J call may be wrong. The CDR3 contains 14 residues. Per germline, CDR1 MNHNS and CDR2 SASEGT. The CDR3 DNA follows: TGTGCCAGCCACCTGGGACAGCCCCCCTACGAGCAGTACTTC. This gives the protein CASHLGQPPYEQYF.

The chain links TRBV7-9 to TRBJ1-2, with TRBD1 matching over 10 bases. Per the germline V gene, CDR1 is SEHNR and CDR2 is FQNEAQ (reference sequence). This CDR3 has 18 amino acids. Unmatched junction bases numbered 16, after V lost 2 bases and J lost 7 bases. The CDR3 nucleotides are TGTGCCAGCAGCTTAATCGGGTCCGTAGACAGGGGGCATGGTGGCTACACCTTC. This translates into CASSLIGSVDRGHGGYTF.

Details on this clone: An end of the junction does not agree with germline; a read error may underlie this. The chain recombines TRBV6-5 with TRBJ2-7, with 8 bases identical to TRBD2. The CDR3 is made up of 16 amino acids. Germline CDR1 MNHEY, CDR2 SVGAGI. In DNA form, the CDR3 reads TGTGCCAGCAGTAACTCTCGGGCGGGGGGCCGGTACGAGCAGTACTTC. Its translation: CASSNSRAGGRYEQYF.

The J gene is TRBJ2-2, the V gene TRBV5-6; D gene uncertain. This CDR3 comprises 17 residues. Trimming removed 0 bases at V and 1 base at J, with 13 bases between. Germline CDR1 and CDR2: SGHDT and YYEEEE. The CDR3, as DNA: TGTGCCAGCAGCTTGGGCGCACCCCTAGAGAACACCGGGGAGCTGTTTTTT. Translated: CASSLGAPLENTGELFF.

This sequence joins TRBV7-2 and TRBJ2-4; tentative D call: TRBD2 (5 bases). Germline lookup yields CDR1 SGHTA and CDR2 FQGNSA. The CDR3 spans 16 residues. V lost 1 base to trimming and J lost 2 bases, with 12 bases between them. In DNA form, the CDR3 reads TGTGCCAGCAGCTTAGTTGCGGGTATAACCAAAAACATTCAGTACTTC. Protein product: CASSLVAGITKNIQYF.

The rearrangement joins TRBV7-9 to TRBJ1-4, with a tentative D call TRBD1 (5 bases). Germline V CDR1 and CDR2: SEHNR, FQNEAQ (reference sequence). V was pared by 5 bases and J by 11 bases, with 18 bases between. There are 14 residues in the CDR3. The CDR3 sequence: CASSNNGALVKLFF. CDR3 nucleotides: TGTGCCAGCAGCAACAATGGGGCCCTTGTGAAACTGTTTTTT.

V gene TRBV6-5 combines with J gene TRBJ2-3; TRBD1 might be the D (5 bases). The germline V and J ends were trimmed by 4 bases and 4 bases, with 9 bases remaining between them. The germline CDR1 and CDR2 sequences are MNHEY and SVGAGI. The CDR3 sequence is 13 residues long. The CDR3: CASSSRVPDTQYF. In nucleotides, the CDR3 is TGTGCCAGCAGTTCCAGGGTCCCAGATACGCAGTATTTT.

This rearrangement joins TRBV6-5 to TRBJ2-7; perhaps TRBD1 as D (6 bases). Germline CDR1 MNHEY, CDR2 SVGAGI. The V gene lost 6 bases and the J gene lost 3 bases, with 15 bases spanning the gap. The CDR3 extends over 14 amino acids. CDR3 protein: CASRLQGRGYEQYF. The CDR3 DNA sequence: TGTGCCAGCAGACTACAGGGTAGGGGCTACGAGCAGTACTTC.

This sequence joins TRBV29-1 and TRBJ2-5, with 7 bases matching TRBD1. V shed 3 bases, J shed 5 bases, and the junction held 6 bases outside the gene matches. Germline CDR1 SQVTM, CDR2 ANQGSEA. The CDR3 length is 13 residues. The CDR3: CSVDWSGGETQYF. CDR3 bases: TGCAGCGTTGATTGGTCAGGGGGTGAGACCCAGTACTTC.

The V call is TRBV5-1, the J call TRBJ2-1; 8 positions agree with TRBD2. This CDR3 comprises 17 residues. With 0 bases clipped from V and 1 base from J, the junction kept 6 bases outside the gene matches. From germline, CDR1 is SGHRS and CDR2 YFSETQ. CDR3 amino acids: CASSLGNAGGSYNEQFF. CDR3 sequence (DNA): TGCGCCAGCAGCTTGGGTAATGCGGGGGGTTCCTACAATGAGCAGTTCTTC.